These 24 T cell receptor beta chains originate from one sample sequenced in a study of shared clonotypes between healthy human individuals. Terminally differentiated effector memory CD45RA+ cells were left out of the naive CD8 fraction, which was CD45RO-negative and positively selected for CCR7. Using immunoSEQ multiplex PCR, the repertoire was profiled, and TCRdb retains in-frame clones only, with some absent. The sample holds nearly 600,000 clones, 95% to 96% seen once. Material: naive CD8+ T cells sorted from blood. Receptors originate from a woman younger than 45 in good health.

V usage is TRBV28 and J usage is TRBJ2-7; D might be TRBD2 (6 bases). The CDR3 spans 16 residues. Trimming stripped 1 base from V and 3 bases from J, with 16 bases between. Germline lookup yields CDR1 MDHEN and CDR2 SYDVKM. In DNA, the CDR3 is TGTGCCAGCAGTTTATTCACCTCCGGGAGACACTACGAGCAGTACTTC. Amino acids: CASSLFTSGRHYEQYF.

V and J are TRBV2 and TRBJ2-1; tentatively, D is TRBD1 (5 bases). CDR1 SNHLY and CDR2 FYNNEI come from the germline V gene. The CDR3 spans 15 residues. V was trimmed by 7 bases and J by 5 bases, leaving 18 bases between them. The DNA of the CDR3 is TGTGCCAGCATGTTGGTGGGTATAGGGGACAATGAGCAGTTCTTC. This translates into CASMLVGIGDNEQFF. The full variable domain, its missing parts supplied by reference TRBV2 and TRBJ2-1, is EPEVTQTPSHQVTQMGQEVILRCVPISNHLYFYWYRQILGQKVEFLVSFYNNEISEKSEIFDDQFSVERPDGSNFTLKIRSTKLEDSAMYFCASMLVGIGDNEQFFGPGTRLTVL.

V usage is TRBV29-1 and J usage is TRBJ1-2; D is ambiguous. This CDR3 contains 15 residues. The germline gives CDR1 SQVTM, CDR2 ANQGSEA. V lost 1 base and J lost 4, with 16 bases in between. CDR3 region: CSVEGRATASYGYTF. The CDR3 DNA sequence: TGCAGCGTTGAAGGTAGGGCGACCGCATCCTATGGCTACACCTTC.

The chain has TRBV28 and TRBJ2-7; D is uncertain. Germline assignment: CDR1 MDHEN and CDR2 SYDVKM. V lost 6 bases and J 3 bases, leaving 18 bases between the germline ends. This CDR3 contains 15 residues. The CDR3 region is CASRSGYTTGYEQYF. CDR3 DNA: TGTGCCAGCAGGTCGGGCTACACAACGGGCTACGAGCAGTACTTC.

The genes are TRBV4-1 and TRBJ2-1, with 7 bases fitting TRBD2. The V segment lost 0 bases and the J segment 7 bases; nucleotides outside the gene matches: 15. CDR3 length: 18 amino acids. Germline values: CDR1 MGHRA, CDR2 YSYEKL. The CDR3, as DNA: TGCGCCAGCAGCCAAGAATGGTTCGTCCTAGCGGCGGAAAATGAGCAGTTCTTC. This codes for CASSQEWFVLAAENEQFF.

CDR3 nucleotides: TGTGCCAGCAGTTTATTCATTGGCGGCAATCAGCCCCAGCATTTT. It yields the protein CASSLFIGGNQPQHF. The chain is built from TRBV27 and TRBJ1-5; no definite D call. V shed 1 base and J shed 2 bases, with 9 bases lying between them. Germline V gene data show CDR1 as MNHEY and CDR2 as SMNVEV (reference sequence). The CDR3 totals 15 residues.

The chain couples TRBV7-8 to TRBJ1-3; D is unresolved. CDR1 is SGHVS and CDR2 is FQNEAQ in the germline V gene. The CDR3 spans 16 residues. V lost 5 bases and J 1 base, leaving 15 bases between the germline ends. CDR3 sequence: CASSRRRGESGNTIYF. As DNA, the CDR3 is TGTGCCAGCAGCCGGCGGCGGGGAGAGTCTGGAAACACCATATATTTT.

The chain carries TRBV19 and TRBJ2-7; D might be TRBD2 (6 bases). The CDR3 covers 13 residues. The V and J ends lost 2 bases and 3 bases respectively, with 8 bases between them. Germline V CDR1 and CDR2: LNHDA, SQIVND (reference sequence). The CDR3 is CASSISSVYEQYF. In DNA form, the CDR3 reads TGTGCCAGTAGTATATCTAGCGTCTACGAGCAGTACTTC.

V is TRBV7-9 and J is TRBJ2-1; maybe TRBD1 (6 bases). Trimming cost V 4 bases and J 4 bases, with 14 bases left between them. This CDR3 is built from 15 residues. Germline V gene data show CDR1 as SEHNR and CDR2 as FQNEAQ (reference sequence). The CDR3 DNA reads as TGTGCCAGCAGCTCTCCGGACAGTATGTACAATGAGCAGTTCTTC. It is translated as CASSSPDSMYNEQFF.

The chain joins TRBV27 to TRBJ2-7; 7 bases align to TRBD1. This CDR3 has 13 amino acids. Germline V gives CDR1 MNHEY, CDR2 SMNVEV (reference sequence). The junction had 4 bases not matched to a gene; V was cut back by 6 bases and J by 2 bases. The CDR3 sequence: CASRSQGAYEQYF. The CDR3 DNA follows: TGTGCCAGCAGGTCCCAGGGGGCCTACGAGCAGTACTTC.

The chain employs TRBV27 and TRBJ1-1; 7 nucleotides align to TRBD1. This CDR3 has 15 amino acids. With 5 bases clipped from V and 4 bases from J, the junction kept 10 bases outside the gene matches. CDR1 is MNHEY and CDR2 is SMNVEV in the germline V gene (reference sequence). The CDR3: CASSPPTGRATEAFF. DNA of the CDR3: TGTGCCAGCAGTCCCCCGACAGGGCGGGCCACTGAAGCTTTCTTT.

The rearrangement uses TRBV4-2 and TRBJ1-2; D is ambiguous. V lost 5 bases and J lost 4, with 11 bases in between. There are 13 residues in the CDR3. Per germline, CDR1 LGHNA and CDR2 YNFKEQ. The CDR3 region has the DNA TGTGCCAGCAGCGGCCGGGCCGGCTATGGCTACACCTTC. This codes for CASSGRAGYGYTF.

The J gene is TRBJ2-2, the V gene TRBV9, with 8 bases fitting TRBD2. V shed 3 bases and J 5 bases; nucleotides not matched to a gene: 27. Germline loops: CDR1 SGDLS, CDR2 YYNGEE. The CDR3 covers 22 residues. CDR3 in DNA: TGTGCCAGCAGCGACCGGTGGGACGGGAGGGCGATGAGGGTTGGCACAACCGGGGAGCTGTTTTTT. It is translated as CASSDRWDGRAMRVGTTGELFF.

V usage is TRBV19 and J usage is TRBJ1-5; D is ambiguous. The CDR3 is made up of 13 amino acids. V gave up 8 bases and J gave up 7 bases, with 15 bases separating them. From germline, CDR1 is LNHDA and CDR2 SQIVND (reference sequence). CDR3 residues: CASLGPPGQPQHF. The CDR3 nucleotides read TGTGCCAGTCTCGGCCCTCCCGGACAGCCCCAGCATTTT.

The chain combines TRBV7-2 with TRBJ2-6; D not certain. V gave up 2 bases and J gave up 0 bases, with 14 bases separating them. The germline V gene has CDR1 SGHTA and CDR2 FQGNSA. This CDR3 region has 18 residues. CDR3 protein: CASSLLHRTYSGANVLTF. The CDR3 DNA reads TGTGCCAGCAGCTTACTCCACAGAACGTACTCTGGGGCCAACGTCCTGACTTTC.

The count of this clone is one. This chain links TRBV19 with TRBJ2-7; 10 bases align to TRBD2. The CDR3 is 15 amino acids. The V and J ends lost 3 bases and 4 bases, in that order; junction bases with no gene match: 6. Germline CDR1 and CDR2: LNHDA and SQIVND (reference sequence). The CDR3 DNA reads TGTGCCAGTAGTATTGGAGCGGGAGGGCCGTACGAGCAGTACTTC. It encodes CASSIGAGGPYEQYF.

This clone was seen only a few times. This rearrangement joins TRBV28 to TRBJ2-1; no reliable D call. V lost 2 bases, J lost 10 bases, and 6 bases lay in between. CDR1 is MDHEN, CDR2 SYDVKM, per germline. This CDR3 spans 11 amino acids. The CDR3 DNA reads TGTGCCAGCAGTTTAGTGGGCGAGCAGTTCTTC. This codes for CASSLVGEQFF.

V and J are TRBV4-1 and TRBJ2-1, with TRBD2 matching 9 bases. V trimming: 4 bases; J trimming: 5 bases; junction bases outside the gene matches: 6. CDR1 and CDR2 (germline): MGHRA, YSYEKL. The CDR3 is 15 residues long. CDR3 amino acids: CASSLGVAGDNEQFF. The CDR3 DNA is TGCGCCAGCAGCCTCGGGGTAGCGGGAGACAATGAGCAGTTCTTC.

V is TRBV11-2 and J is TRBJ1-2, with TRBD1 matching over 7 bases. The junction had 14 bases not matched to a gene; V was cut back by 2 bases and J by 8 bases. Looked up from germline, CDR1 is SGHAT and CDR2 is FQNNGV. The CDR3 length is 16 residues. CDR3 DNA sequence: TGTGCCAGCAGCTTAAACCTGGCCACAGGGGCGAGGGGCTACACCTTC. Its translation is CASSLNLATGARGYTF.

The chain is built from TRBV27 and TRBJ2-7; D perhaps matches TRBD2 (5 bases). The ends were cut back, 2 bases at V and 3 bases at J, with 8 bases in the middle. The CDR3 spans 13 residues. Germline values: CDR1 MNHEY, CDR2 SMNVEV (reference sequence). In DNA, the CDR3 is TGTGCCAGCAGTTTAACTAGTAACTACGAGCAGTACTTC. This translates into CASSLTSNYEQYF.

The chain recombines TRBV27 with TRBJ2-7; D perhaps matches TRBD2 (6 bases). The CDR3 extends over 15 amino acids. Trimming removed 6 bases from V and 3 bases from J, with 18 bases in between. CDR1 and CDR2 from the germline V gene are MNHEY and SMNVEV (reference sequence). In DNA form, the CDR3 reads TGTGCCAGCAGCACGGGACTCAGAGGGGACTACGAGCAGTACTTC. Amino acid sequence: CASSTGLRGDYEQYF.

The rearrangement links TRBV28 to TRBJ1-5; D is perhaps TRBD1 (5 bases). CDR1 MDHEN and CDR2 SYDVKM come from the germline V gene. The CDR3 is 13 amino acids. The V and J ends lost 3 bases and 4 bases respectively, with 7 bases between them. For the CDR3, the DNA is TGTGCCAGCAGTTTTAAGGGGAATCAGCCCCAGCATTTT. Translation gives CASSFKGNQPQHF.

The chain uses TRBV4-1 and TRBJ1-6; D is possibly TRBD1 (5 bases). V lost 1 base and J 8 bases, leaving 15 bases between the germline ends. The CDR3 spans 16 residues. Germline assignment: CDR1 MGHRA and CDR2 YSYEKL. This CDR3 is CASSQVWAGRDSPLHF. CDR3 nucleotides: TGCGCCAGCAGCCAAGTTTGGGCAGGGAGGGATTCACCCCTCCACTTT.

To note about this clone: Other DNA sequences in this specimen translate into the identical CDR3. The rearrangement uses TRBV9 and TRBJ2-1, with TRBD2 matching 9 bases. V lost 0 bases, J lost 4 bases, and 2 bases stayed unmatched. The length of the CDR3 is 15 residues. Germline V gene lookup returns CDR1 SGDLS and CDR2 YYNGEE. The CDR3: CASSVGLAEYNEQFF. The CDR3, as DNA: TGTGCCAGCAGCGTAGGACTAGCGGAATACAATGAGCAGTTCTTC.